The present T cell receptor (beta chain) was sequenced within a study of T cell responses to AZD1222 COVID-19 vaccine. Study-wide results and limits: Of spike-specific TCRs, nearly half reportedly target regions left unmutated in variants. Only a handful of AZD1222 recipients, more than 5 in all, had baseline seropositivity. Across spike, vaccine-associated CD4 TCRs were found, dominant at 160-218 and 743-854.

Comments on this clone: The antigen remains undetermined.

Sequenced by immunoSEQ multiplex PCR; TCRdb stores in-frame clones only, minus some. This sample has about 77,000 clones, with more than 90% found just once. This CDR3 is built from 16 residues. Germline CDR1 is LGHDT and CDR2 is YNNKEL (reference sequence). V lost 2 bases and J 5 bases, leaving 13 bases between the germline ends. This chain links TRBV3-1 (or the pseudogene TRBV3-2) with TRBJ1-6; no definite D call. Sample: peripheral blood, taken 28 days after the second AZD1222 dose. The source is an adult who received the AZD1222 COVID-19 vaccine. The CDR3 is CASSQWADLNNSPLHF. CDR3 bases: TGTGCCAGCAGCCAATGGGCAGATTTAAATAATTCACCCCTCCACTTT.